The entry that follows covers one T cell receptor beta chain sequence. Its cognate antigen has yet to be identified. Nothing much larger sits one base from this clone, and base qualities are not available. This sample stems from a study of blood T cell repertoires in COVID-19 (dated by TCRdb to about 2020). For the wider study: The collaborator samples originated in the United States, Italy and Spain and spanned the acute and convalescent phases of COVID-19. The prospective study material was composed of cDNA or gDNA derived from T cells, B-cell-depleted T cells, or PBMCs. Deeply sampled blood TCRbeta repertoires from subjects exposed to, actively infected with, or recovered from COVID-19 were included in the dataset. The repertoires were made available in a free public database intended to serve as a resource for research on the immune response to SARS-CoV-2. Samples were obtained from the ongoing ImmuneRACE study (first 160 participants) and from over 1,000 subjects provided by 6 global collaborators. Nearly every sample came with metadata listing a de-identified subject ID, COVID-19 status, age in years and sex. Where HLA class I and class II types were available, the types were taken from metadata supplied by the sample provider, not from assay-based typing.

The investigation overall reported the following: The quantity of clinical and demographic metadata differed by source and by participant and was supplied without curation.

TCRbeta CDR3 regions were amplified from genomic DNA by means of the immunoSEQ Assay, a bias-controlled multiplex PCR. Per the source publication's procedure: The number of nucleated cells in each sample was estimated from the amplification of reference gene primers within the assay. Sequence reads were collapsed and filtered to measure the absolute abundance of every unique TCRbeta CDR3 rearrangement. Productive Simpson clonality was computed per sample as the square root of Simpson's diversity index over productive rearrangements. TCRdb holds this immuneACCESS table with in-frame rearrangements only. Some clones are missing; in checked studies, unresolved V genes explain under half, and the rest has no known cause. V, J and clone size are taken as reported in that table, and D and trimming were inferred from the DNA itself. For this sample the table gives 140,000 to 150,000 clones, of which roughly 80% were detected only once. The ten largest make up about 3.5% of the sample.

Samples from volunteer blood donors who had recovered from COVID-19 were contributed by a second Seattle source. Whole blood was collected in K2EDTA tubes by collaborating institutions according to the institutions' own protocols. Collaborator samples were shipped for TCRbeta analysis as frozen whole blood, isolated PBMCs, or DNA extracted from either sample type. CDR1 SGHRS and CDR2 YFSETQ were looked up in the germline V gene. CDR3 length: 14 amino acids, cysteine to phenylalanine. Only CDR3 DNA is held: 42 bases, read in frame from base 1. The sequenced material came from peripheral blood. The chain is encoded by TRBV5-1 joined to TRBJ2-1, and 7 junctional nucleotides match TRBD2. The clonotype comes from a man in his 70s who had recovered from COVID-19. The nucleotide sequence reads as follows: TGCGCGAGCGGCCCGGGGGGTACGTACAATGAGCAGTTCTTC. This encodes CASGPGGTYNEQFF.